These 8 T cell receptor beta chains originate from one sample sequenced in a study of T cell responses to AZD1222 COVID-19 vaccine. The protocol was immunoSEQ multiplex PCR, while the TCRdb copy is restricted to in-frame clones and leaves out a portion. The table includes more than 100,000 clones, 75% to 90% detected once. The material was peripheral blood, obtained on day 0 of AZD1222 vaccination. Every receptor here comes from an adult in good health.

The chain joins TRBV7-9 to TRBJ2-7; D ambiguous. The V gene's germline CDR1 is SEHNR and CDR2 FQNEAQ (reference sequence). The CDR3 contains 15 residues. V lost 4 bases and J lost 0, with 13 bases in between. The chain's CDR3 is CASSSGGRRSYEQYF. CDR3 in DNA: TGTGCCAGCAGCTCCGGCGGACGCCGCTCCTACGAGCAGTACTTC.

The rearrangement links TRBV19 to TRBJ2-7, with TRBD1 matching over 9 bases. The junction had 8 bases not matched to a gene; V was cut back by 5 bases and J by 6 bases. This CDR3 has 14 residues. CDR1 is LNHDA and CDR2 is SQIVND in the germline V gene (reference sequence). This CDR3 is CASSPRTGVGEQYF. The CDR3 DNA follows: TGTGCCAGTAGTCCAAGGACAGGGGTGGGCGAGCAGTACTTC.

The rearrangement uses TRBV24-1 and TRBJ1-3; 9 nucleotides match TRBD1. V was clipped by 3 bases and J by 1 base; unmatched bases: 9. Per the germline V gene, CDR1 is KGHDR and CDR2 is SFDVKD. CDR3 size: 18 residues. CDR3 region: CATSDRDRALNSGNTIYF. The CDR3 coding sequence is TGTGCCACCAGTGATCGGGACAGGGCTCTGAATTCTGGAAACACCATATATTTT.

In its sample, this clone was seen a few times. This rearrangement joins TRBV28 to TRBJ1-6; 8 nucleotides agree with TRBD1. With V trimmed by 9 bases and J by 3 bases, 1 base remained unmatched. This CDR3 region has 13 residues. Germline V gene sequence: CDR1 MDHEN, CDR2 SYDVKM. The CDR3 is CASGQGYNSPLHF. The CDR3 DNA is TGTGCCAGTGGACAGGGCTATAATTCACCCCTCCACTTT.

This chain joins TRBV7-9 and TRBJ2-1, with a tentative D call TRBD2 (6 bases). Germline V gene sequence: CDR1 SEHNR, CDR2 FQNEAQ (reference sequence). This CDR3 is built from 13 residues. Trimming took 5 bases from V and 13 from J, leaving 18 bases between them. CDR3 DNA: TGTGCCAGCAGCCGGTCTAGGGACTCCATTCAGTTCTTC. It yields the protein CASSRSRDSIQFF.

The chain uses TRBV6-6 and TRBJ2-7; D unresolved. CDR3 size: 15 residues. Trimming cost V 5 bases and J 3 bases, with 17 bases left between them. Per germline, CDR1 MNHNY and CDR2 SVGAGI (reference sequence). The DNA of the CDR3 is TGTGCCAGCAGTGCCCTGGGCGGACCTTTCTACGAGCAGTACTTC. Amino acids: CASSALGGPFYEQYF.

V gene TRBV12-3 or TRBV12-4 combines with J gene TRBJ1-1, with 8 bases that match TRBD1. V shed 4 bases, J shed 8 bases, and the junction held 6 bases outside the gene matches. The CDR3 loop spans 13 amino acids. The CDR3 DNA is TGTGCCAGCAGTTCCCTACAGGGGGTCGAAGCTTTCTTT. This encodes CASSSLQGVEAFF.

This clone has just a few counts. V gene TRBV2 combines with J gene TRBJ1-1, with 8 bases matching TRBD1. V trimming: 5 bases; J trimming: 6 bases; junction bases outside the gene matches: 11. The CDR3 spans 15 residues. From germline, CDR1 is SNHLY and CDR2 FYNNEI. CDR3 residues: CASSSDRGRGPEAFF. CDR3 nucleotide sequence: TGTGCCAGCAGTTCTGACAGGGGAAGGGGCCCTGAAGCTTTCTTT.